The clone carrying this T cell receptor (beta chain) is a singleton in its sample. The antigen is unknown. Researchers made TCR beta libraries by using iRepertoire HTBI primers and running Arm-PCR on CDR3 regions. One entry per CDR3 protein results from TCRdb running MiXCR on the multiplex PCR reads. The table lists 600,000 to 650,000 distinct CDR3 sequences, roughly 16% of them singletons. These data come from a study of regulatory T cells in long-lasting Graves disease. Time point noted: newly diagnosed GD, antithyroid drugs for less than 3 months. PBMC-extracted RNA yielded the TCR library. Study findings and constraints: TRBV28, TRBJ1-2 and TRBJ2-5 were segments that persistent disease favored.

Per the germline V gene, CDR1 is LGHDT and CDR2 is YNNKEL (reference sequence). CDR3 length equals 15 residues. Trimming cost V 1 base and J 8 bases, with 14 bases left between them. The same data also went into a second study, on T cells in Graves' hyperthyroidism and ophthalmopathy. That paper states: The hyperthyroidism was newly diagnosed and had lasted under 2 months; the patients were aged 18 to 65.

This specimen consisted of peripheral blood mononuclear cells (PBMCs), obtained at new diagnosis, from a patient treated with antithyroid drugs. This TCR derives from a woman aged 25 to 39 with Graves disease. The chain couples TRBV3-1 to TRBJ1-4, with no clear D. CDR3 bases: TGTGCCAGCAGCCAAGGCGGATGGGCGGTCGAAAAACTGTTTTTT. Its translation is CASSQGGWAVEKLFF.